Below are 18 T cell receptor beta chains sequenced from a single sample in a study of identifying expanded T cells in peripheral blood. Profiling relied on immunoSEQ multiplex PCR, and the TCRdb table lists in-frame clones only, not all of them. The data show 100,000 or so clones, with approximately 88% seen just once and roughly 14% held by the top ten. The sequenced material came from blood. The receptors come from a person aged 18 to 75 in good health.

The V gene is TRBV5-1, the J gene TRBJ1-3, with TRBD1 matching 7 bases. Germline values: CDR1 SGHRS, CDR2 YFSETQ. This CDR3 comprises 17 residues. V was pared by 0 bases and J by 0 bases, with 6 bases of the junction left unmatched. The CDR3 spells CASSLGQGEISGNTIYF. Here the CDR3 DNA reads TGCGCCAGCAGCTTGGGGCAGGGGGAGATCTCTGGAAACACCATATATTTT.

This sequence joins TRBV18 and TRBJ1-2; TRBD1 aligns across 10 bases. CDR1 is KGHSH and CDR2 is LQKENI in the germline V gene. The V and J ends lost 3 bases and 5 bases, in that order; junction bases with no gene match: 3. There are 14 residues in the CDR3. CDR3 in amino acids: CASSPGTGEYGYTF. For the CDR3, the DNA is TGTGCCAGCTCACCGGGGACAGGGGAGTATGGCTACACCTTC.

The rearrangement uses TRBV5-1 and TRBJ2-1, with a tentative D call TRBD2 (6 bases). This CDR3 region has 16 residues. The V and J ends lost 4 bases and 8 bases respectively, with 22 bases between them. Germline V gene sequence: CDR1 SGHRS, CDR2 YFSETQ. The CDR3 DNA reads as TGCGCCAGCAGCCAATCCAGCGCTAGCGCCAACGATGAGCAGTTCTTC. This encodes CASSQSSASANDEQFF.

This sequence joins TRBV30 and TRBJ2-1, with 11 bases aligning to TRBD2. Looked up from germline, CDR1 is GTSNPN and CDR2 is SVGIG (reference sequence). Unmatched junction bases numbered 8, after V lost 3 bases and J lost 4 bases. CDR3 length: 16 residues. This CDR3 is CAWRLAGGHPYNEQFF. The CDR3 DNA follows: TGTGCCTGGAGGCTAGCGGGGGGACATCCTTACAATGAGCAGTTCTTC. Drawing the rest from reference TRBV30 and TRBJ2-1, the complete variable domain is SQTIHQWPATLVQPVGSPLSLECTVEGTSNPNLYWYRQAAGRGLQLLFYSVGIGQISSEVPQNLSASRPQDRQFILSSKKLLLSDSGFYLCAWRLAGGHPYNEQFFGPGTRLTVL.

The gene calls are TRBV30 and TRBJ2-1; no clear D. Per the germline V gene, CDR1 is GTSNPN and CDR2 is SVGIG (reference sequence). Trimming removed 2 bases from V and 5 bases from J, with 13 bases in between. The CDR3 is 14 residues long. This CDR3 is CAWSPLVGNNEQFF. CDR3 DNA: TGTGCCTGGAGTCCCTTGGTGGGTAACAATGAGCAGTTCTTC.

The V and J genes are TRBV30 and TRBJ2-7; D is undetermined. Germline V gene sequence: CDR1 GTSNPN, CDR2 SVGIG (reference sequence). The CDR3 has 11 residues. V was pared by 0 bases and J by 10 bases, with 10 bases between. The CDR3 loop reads CAWSVRAVQYF. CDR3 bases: TGTGCCTGGAGTGTACGGGCAGTTCAGTACTTC.

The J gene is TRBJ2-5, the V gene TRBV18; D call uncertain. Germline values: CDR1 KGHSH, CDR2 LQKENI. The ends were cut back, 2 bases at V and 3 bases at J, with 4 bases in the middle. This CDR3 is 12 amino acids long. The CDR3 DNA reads TGTGCCAGCTCACCAACAGAAGAGACCCAGTACTTC. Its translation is CASSPTEETQYF.

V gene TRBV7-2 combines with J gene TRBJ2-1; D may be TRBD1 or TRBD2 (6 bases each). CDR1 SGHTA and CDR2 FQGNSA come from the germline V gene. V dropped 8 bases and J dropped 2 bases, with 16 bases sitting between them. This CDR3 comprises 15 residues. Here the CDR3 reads CASWGVRDTYNEQFF. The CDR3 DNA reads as TGTGCCAGCTGGGGGGTACGGGACACCTACAATGAGCAGTTCTTC.

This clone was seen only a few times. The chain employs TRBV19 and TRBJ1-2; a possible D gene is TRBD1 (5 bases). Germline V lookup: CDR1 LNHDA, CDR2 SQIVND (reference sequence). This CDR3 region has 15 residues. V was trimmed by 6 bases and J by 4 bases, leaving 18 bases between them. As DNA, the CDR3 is TGTGCCAGTAGCTTAACAGGTCGCGGAGGCTATGGCTACACCTTC. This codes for CASSLTGRGGYGYTF.

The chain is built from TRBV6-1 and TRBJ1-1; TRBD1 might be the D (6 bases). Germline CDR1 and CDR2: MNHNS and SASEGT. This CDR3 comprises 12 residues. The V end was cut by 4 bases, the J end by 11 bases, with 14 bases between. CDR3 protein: CASSVIQGRAFF. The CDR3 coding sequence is TGTGCCAGCAGTGTAATACAGGGCCGCGCTTTCTTT.

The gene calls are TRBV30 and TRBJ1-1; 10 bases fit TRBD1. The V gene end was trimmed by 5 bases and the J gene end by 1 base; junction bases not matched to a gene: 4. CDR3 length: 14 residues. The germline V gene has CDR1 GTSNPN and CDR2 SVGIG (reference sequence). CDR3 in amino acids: CAWFDRGRNTEAFF. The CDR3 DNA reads TGTGCCTGGTTCGACAGGGGGCGGAACACTGAAGCTTTCTTT.

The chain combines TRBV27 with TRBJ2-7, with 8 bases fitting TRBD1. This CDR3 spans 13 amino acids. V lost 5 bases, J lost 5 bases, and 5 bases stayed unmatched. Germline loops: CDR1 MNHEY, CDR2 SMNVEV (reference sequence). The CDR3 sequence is CASSPGTGDEQYF. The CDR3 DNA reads TGTGCCAGCAGTCCGGGGACAGGCGACGAGCAGTACTTC.

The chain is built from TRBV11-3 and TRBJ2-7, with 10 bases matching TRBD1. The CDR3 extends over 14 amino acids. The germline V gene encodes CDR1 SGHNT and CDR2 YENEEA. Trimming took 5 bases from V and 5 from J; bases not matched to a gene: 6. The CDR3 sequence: CASSPGTGEDEQYF. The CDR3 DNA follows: TGTGCCAGCAGCCCCGGGACAGGGGAAGACGAGCAGTACTTC.

This CDR3 is CASSPPGQPWNEQFF. CDR3 nucleotide sequence: TGTGCCAGCTCACCTCCTGGACAGCCTTGGAATGAGCAGTTCTTC. This rearrangement joins TRBV18 to TRBJ2-1; D might be TRBD1 (6 bases). CDR3 length equals 15 residues. V lost 3 bases to trimming and J lost 7 bases, with 16 bases between them. CDR1 is KGHSH, CDR2 LQKENI, per germline. Full variable domain (outside the CDR3, taken from reference TRBV18 and TRBJ2-1): NAGVMQNPRHLVRRRGQEARLRCSPMKGHSHVYWYRQLPEEGLKFMVYLQKENIIDESGMPKERFSAEFPKEGPSILRIQQVVRGDSAAYFCASSPPGQPWNEQFFGPGTRLTVL.

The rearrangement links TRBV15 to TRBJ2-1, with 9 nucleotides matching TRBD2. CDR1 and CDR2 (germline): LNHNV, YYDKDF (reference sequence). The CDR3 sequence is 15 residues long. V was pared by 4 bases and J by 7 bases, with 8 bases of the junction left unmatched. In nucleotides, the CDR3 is TGTGCCACCAGCATCGGAGCGGGGGGTATGAATGAGCAGTTCTTC. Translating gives CATSIGAGGMNEQFF.

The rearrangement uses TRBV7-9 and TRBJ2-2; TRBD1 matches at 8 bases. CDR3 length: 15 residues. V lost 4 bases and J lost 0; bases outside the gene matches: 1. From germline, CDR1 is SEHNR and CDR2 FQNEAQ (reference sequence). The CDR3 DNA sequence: TGTGCCAGCAGCTGGGACAGGACGAACACCGGGGAGCTGTTTTTT. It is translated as CASSWDRTNTGELFF.

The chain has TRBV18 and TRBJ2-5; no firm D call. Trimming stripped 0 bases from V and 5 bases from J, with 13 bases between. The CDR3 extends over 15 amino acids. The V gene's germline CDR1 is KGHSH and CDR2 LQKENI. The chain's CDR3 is CASSPPQDHLETQYF. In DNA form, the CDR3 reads TGTGCCAGCTCACCACCCCAGGACCACCTGGAGACCCAGTACTTC. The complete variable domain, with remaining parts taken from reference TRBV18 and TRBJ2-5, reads NAGVMQNPRHLVRRRGQEARLRCSPMKGHSHVYWYRQLPEEGLKFMVYLQKENIIDESGMPKERFSAEFPKEGPSILRIQQVVRGDSAAYFCASSPPQDHLETQYFGPGTRLLVL.

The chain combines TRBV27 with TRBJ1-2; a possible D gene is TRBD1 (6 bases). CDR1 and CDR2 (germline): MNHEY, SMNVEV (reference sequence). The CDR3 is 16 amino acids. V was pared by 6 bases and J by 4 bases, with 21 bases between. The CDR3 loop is CASRSPTGFVGYGYTF. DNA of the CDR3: TGTGCCAGCAGGAGCCCGACAGGCTTTGTTGGCTATGGCTACACCTTC.